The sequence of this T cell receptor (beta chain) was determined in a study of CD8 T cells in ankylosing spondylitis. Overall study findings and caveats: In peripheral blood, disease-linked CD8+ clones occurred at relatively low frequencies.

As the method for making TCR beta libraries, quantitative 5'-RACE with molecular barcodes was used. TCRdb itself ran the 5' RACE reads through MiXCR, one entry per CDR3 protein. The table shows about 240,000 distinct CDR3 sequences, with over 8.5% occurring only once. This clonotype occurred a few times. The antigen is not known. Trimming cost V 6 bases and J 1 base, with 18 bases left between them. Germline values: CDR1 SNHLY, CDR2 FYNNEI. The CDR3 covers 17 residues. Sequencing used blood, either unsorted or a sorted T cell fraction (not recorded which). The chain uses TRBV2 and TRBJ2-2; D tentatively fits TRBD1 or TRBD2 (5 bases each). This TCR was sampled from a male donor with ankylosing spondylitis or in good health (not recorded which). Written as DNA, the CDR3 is TGTGCCAGCAGGCCGGGACCCTCCTTGATGAACACCGGGGAGCTGTTTTTT. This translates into CASRPGPSLMNTGELFF.